This entry describes one T cell receptor beta chain. It lacks a known antigen. No base quality values were provided; no much bigger clone lies one nucleotide off. The data belong to a study of shared clonotypes between healthy human individuals (dated by TCRdb to between 2020 and 2021). Study-wide context: A couple of women and three men aged 18 to 49 years were included in the cohort. To increase sequencing depth and limit assay-specific biases, TCR repertoire library preparation and sequencing were carried out by different laboratories using diverse techniques. For each donor, CD4 naive and CD4 memory were each run on three plates, CD8 naive on two plates, and CD8 memory on one plate. To estimate repertoire size and how much clonotypes are shared between individuals, the study performed deep sequencing of blood TCR repertoires from roughly five healthy adults. Per donor, leukapheresis produced somewhere between about 0.9 and 10 billion PBMCs. What the research found in general, with its limitations: When several donors were compared, the shared fraction of clonotypes was around 5% for naive CD4, 3.5% for naive CD8, about 2.5% for memory CD4, and roughly 0.43% for memory CD8. Only blood was sampled, and tissue TCR repertoires likely differ from those in blood. Based on pairwise subsampling, the degree of clonotype sharing among donors was expected to be affected by sequencing depth. Compared with non-shared clonotypes, the clonotypes found in all four sorted-subset donors had higher generation probabilities. The small number of donors limited the genetic and exposure-history diversity represented. Larger estimated clonotype richness was generally found for naive subsets than for memory subsets. Rarefaction of sorted-subset datasets indicated incomplete sequencing despite the large sequencing depth.

Using the deep immunoSEQ assay, multiplex PCR amplified TCR CDR3 regions from genomic DNA. Extracted genomic DNA from each cell subset was spread evenly across all wells of several immunoSEQ 96-well plates, with each plate serving as a replicate. For sorted subsets, each replicate PCR was loaded with approximately 200 ng genomic DNA, equivalent to about 33,000 T cell genomes. Purified libraries were measured with a Qubit 3.0 fluorometer, size-checked on a Bioanalyzer 2100, and measured again with the KAPA Library Quantification kit. Every immunoSEQ 96-well plate was sequenced on a separate single-read 150-cycle Illumina NextSeq 550 flow cell. As for the authors' bioinformatics: Because the immunoSEQ output included only junctional sequences and no quality scores, the filtering could not be the same as the filtering used for full-length reads. To assign V/J genes and CDR3, sequences were annotated using PyIR, a Python wrapper for IgBLAST v1.9, with IMGT germline references. Reads with weak V/J assignments (E-value above 1e-6), missing CDR3, stop codons, out-of-frame junctions, or ambiguous translated residues were removed. V3J clonotypes were defined as sequences sharing the same inferred V gene, J gene, and CDR3 amino acid sequence. The percentage overlap between two repertoires was calculated by dividing the number of shared unique clonotypes by the size of the smaller repertoire. Repertoire richness was assessed with RTK rarefaction, the Chao1 estimator, and Recon v2.1 estimates of unobserved clonotypes. Generation probabilities were computed with OLGA for all TCRbeta clonotypes obtained by the gDNA method from a few donors. TCRdb provides this immuneACCESS table in a form limited to in-frame rearrangements. Some clones are lacking; in checked studies, under half of them reflect an unresolved V gene, and why the rest are absent is not known. V, J and clone size are those of that table, while D and trimming were read from the DNA. The sample contains around 1.9 million clones, just over 90% of them found a single time. The ten largest clones take up about 1.7% of the sample.

Looking up the germline V gene (reference sequence) yields CDR1 WNHNN and CDR2 SYGVQD. Trimming removed 6 bases from V and 1 base from J, leaving 7 bases between the germline ends. The CDR3 sequence holds 12 residues, the cysteine and phenylalanine included. The read is trimmed to its CDR3 DNA, 36 bases read in frame from base 1. CD8 naive samples were obtained by positive selection for CCR7 among CD45RO-negative cells, yielding a CD45RA+CCR7+ population from which TemRA cells were excluded. The donors were healthy, HIV-negative adults with no recently reported acute infections or vaccinations. Only Caucasian adults living in Nashville, Tennessee, USA were represented among the donors. After blood collection by leukapheresis, PBMCs were isolated using Ficoll-Histopaque density gradient centrifugation and then cryopreserved in the vapor phase of liquid nitrogen. Analytical flow cytometry was used to check the purity and quantity of every magnetically sorted T cell population. From each sorted fraction, genomic DNA was isolated and quantified by UV absorbance on a Nanodrop 2000c.

The sequenced material came from naive CD8+ T cells from PBMCs. The intended sense of this specimen's cell subset or site label: CD45RA+CCR7+. Recombination joined TRBV10-1 with TRBJ2-7, with a weak D call of TRBD1 (5 bases match). The TCR originated in a man aged 18 to 29 in good health. Some clones in this sample may be carry-over from other donors' samples. In nucleotides, the sequence is TGCGCCAGCAGCAACAGGTCCTACGAGCAGTACTTC. Its protein is CASSNRSYEQYF.